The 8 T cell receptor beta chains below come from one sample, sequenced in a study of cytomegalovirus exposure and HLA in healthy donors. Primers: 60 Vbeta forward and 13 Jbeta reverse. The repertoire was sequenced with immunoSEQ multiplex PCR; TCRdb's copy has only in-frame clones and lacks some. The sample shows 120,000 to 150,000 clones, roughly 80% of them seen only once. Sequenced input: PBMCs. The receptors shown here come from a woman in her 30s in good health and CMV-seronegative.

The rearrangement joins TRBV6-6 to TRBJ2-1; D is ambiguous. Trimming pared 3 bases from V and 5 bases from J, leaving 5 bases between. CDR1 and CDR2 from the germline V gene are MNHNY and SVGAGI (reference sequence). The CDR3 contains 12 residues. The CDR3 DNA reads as TGTGCCAGCAGTTATAGAGACAATGAGCAGTTCTTC. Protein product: CASSYRDNEQFF.

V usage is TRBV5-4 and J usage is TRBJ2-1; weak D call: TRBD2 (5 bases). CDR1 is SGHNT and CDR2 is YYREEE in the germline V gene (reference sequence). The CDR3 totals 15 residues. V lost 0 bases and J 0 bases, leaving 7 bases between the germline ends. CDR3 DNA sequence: TGTGCCAGCAGCTTGGGAGCGGCCTCCTACAATGAGCAGTTCTTC. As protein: CASSLGAASYNEQFF.

The CDR3 bases are TGTGCCAGCAGCTTAGCCCGCAGGGGGCAAGCGGGAGGGCCGGGCAATGAGCAGTTCTTC. Encoded protein: CASSLARRGQAGGPGNEQFF. V gene TRBV7-6 combines with J gene TRBJ2-1; TRBD2 aligns across 10 bases. The CDR3 runs 20 residues. The germline CDR1 and CDR2 sequences are SGHVS and FNYEAQ. Trimming removed 0 bases from V and 6 bases from J; junction bases left unmatched: 17. Using reference TRBV7-6 and TRBJ2-1 for the parts outside the CDR3, the full variable domain is GAGVSQSPRYKVTKRGQDVALRCDPISGHVSLYWYRQALGQGPEFLTYFNYEAQQDKSGLPNDRFSAERPEGSISTLTIQRTEQRDSAMYRCASSLARRGQAGGPGNEQFFGPGTRLTVL.

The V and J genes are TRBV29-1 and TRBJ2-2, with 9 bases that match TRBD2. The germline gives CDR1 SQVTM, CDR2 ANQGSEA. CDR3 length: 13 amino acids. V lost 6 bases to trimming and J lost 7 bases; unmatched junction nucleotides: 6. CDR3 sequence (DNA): TGCAGCGTAATGACTAGCGGTGGCGGGGAGCTGTTTTTT. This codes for CSVMTSGGGELFF.

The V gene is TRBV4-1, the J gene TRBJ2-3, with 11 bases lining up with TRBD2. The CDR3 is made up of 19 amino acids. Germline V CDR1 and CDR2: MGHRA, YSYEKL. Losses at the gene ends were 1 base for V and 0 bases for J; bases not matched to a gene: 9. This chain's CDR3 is CASSQVGLAGGLSTDTQYF. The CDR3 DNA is TGCGCCAGCAGCCAAGTGGGCCTAGCGGGGGGCCTCAGCACAGATACGCAGTATTTT.

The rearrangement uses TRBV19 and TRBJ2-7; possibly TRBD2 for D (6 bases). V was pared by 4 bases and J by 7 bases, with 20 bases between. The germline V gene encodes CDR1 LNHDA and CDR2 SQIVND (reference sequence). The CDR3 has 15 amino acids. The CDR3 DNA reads TGTGCCAGTAGTACGGAAACTAGACCGGCGGGAGAGCAGTACTTC. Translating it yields CASSTETRPAGEQYF. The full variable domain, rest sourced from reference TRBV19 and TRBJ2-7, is DGGITQSPKYLFRKEGQNVTLSCEQNLNHDAMYWYRQDPGQGLRLIYYSQIVNDFQKGDIAEGYSVSREKKESFPLTVTSAQKNPTAFYLCASSTETRPAGEQYFGPGTRLTVT.

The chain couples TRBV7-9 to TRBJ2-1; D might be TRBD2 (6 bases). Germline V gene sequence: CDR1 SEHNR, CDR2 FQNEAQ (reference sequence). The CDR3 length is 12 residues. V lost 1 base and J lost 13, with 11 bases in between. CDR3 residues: CASSLEGGKQFF. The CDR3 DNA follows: TGTGCCAGCAGCTTAGAAGGCGGGAAACAGTTCTTC.

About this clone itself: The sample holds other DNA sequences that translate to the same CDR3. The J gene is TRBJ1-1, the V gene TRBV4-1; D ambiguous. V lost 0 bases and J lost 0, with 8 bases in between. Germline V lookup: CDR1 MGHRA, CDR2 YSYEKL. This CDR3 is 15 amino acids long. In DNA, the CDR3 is TGCGCCAGCAGCCAAGACGCAACACTGAACACTGAAGCTTTCTTT. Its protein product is CASSQDATLNTEAFF.